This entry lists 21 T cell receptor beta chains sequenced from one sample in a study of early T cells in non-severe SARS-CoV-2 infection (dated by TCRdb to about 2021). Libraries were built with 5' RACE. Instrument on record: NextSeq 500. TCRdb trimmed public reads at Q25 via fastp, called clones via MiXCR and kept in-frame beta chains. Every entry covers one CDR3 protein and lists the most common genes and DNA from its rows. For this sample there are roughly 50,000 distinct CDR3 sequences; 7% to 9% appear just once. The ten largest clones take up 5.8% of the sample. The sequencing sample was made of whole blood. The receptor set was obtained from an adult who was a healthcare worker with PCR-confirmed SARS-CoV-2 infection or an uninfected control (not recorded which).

CDR3 residues: CASSEIRANTGELFF. The CDR3 DNA reads as TGTGCCAGCAGTGAAATCAGAGCGAACACCGGGGAGCTGTTTTTT. The chain combines TRBV2 with TRBJ2-2; D ambiguous. This CDR3 is built from 15 residues. CDR1 and CDR2 (germline): SNHLY, FYNNEI. V lost 2 bases to trimming and J lost 0 bases, with 7 bases between them.

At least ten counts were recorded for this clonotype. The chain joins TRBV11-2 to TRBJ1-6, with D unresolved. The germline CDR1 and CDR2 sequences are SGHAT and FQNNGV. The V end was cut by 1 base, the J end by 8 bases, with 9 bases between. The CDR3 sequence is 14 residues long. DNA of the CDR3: TGTGCCAGCAGCTTAGGTGTAGGCTATTCACCCCTCCACTTT. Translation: CASSLGVGYSPLHF. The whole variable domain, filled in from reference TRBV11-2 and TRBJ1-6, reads EAGVAQSPRYKIIEKRQSVAFWCNPISGHATLYWYQQILGQGPKLLIQFQNNGVVDDSQLPKDRFSAERLKGVDSTLKIQPAKLEDSAVYLCASSLGVGYSPLHFGNGTRLTVT.

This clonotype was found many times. The CDR3: CASSDRLARGTGELFF. The CDR3 DNA follows: TGTGCCAGCAGCGACCGACTAGCGAGAGGTACCGGGGAGCTGTTTTTT. The chain employs TRBV5-4 and TRBJ2-2; 8 nucleotides line up with TRBD2. Trimming at V came to 4 bases and at J to 5 bases, leaving 10 bases not matched to a gene. Germline loops: CDR1 SGHNT, CDR2 YYREEE (reference sequence). The CDR3 totals 16 residues.

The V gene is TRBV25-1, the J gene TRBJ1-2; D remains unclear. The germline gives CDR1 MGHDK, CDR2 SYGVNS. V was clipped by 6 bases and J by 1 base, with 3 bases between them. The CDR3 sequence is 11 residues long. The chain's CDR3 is CASRDNYGYTF. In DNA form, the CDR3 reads TGTGCCAGCAGGGATAACTATGGCTACACCTTC.

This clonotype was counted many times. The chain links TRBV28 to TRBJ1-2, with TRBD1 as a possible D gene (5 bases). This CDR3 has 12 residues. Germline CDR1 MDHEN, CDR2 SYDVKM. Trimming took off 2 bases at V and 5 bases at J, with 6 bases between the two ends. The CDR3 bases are TGTGCCAGCAGTTTAGGGGCTTATGGCTACACCTTC. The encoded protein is CASSLGAYGYTF.

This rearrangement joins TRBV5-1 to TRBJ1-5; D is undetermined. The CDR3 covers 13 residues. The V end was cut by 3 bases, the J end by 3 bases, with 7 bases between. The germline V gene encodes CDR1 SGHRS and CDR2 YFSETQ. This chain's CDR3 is CASSYDDNQPQHF. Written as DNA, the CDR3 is TGCGCCAGCAGCTATGATGACAATCAGCCCCAGCATTTT.

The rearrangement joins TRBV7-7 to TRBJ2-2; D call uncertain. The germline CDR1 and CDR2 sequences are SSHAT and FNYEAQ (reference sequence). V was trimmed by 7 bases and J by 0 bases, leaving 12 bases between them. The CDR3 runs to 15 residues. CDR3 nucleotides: TGTGCCAGCAACCAGACAAGCGCGAACACCGGGGAGCTGTTTTTT. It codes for CASNQTSANTGELFF.

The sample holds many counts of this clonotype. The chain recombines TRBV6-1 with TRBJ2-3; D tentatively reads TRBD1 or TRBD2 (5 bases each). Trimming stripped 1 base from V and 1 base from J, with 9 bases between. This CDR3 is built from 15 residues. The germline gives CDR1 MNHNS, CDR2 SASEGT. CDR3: CASSEDQGGTDTQYF. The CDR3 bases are TGTGCCAGCAGTGAAGATCAGGGAGGCACAGATACGCAGTATTTT.

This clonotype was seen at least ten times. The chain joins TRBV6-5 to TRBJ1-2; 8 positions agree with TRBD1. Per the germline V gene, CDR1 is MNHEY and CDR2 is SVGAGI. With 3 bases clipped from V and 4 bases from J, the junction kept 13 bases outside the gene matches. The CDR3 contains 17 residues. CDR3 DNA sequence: TGTGCCAGCAGTTATTGGACAGGGCAGGGATCCTTCTATGGCTACACCTTC. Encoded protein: CASSYWTGQGSFYGYTF.

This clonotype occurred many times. The CDR3, as DNA: TGTGCCACCAGTGAACCTAAGGCTAGCTCCTACAATGAGCAGTTCTTC. It encodes CATSEPKASSYNEQFF. V usage is TRBV24-1 and J usage is TRBJ2-1, with D unresolved. Germline CDR1 is KGHDR and CDR2 is SFDVKD. Trimming cost V 4 bases and J 0 bases, with 12 bases left between them. The CDR3 is 16 residues long.

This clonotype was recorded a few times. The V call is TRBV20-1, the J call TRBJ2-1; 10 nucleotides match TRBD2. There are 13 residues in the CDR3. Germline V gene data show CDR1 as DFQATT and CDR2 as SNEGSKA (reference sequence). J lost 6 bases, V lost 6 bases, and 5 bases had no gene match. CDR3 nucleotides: TGCAGTGCCAGCGGGGGGGCCAGCAATGAGCAGTTCTTC. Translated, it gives CSASGGASNEQFF.

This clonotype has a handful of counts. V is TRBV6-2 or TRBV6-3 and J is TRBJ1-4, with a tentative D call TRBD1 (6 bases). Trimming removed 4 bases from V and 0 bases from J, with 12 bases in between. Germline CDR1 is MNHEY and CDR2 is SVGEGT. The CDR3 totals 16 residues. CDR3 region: CASSSRAGATNEKLFF. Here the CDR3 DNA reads TGTGCCAGCAGTTCCCGTGCAGGGGCAACTAATGAAAAACTGTTTTTT.

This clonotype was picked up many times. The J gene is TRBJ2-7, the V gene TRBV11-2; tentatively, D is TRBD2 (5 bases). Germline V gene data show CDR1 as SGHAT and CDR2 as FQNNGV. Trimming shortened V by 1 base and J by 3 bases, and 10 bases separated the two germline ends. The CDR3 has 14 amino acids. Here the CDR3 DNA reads TGTGCCAGCAGCTTAGTTGAGGGCTACTACGAGCAGTACTTC. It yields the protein CASSLVEGYYEQYF.

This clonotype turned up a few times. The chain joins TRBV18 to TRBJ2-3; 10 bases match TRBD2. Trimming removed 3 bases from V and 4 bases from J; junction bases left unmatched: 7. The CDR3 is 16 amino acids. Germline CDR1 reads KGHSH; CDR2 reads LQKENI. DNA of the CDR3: TGTGCCAGCTCACCTTCCGGGACTAGCGATGCAGATACGCAGTATTTT. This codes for CASSPSGTSDADTQYF.

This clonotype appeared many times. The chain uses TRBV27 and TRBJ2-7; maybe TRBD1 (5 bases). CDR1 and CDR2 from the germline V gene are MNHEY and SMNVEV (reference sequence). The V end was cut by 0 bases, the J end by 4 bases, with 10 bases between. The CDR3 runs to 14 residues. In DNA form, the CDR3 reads TGTGCCAGCAGTTTATCGAGACAGTTTTACGAGCAGTACTTC. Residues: CASSLSRQFYEQYF.

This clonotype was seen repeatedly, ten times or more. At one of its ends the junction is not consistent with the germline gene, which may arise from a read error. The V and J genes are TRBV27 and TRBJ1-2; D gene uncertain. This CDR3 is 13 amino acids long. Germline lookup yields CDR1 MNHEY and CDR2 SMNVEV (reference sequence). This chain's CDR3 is CASSLSGDYGYTF. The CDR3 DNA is TGTGCCAGCAGTTTATCGGGAGACTACGGCTACACCTTC.

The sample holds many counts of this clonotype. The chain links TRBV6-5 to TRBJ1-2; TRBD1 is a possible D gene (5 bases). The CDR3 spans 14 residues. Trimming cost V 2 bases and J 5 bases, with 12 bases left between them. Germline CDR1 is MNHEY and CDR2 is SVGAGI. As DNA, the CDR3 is TGTGCCAGCAGTTACCGGGGGGTAGGGTATGGCTACACCTTC. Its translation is CASSYRGVGYGYTF.

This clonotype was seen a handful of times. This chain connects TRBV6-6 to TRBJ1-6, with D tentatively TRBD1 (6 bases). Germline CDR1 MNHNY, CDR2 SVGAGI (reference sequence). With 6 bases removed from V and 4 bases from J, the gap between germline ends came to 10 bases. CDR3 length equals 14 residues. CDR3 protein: CASSPGQYNSPLHF. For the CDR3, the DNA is TGTGCCAGCAGCCCCGGACAGTATAATTCACCCCTCCACTTT.

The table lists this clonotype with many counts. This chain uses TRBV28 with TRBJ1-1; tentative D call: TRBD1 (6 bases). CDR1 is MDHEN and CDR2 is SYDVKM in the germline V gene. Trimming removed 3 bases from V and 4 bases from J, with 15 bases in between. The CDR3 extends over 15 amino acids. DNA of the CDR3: TGTGCCAGCAGTTTGAGATTGGGGGGGGCCACTGAAGCTTTCTTT. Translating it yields CASSLRLGGATEAFF.

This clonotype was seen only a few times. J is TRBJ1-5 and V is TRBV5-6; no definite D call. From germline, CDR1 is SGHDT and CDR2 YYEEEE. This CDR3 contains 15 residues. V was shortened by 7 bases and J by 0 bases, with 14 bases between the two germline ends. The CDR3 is CASSQGPYSNQPQHF. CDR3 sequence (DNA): TGTGCCAGCTCTCAAGGGCCCTATAGCAATCAGCCCCAGCATTTT.

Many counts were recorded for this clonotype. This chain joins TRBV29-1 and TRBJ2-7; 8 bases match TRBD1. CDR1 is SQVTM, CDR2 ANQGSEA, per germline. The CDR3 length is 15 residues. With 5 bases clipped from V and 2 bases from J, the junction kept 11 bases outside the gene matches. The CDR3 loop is CSVSGTGRTTYEQYF. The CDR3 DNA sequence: TGCAGCGTTTCCGGGACAGGTCGTACCACCTACGAGCAGTACTTC.